Listed below are T cell receptor beta chains from one sample, sequenced in a study of molecular identifiers for immune sequencing clone quantification. TCRdb analysed the PCR reads with MiXCR anew, one entry per CDR3 protein. The table lists approximately 630,000 distinct CDR3 sequences, 25% of them singletons. The sequencing input was naive CD8+ T cells from blood, with Jurkat cell RNA spiked in. These receptors came from a human donor in good health. Some libraries in this study had Jurkat cell RNA spiked in. Both conserved end residues are part of each CDR3. The D gene is left open where the match is weak. Size values are once, few and many counts, or a class for expanded clones, and some rows have none.

v_gene: TRBV4-2
j_gene: TRBJ2-3
d_gene: TRBD2
abundance: NA
CDR3nt: TGTGCCAGCAGCCAAGATCGGGGAGGGGTTGAAGACACGCAGTATTTT
CDR3aa: CASSQDRGGVEDTQYF

v_gene: TRBV19
j_gene: TRBJ2-7
d_gene: NA
abundance: NA
CDR3nt: TGTGCCAGTAGTATAGAATTCAGAACCCCTCCCTACGAGCAGTACTTC
CDR3aa: CASSIEFRTPPYEQYF

v_gene: TRBV7-5
j_gene: TRBJ2-7
d_gene: NA
abundance: few
CDR3nt: NA
CDR3aa: CISVPEASGQPEEYF

v_gene: TRBV30
j_gene: TRBJ1-2
d_gene: NA
abundance: NA
CDR3nt: TGTGCCTGGACTACCAATAACTATGGCTACACCTTC
CDR3aa: CAWTTNNYGYTF

v_gene: TRBV20-1
j_gene: TRBJ1-1
d_gene: NA
abundance: many
CDR3nt: TGCAGTGCCCTAAGACAGGCTGAAGCTTTCTTT
CDR3aa: CSALRQAEAFF

v_gene: TRBV3-1
j_gene: TRBJ2-7
d_gene: NA
abundance: NA
CDR3nt: TGTGCCCGCAGCCAAGAAAGTTGGTACGAGCAGTACTTC
CDR3aa: CARSQESWYEQYF

v_gene: TRBV7-8
j_gene: TRBJ2-7
d_gene: NA
abundance: few
CDR3nt: TGTGTCAGCAGCTTCGGGAACCCCTACGAGCAGTACTTC
CDR3aa: CVSSFGNPYEQYF

v_gene: TRBV20-1
j_gene: TRBJ1-5
d_gene: NA
abundance: NA
CDR3nt: TGCAGTGCTAGAGATCTTTTAGGGCCGGGCAATCAGCCCCAGCATTTT
CDR3aa: CSARDLLGPGNQPQHF

v_gene: TRBV27
j_gene: TRBJ2-3
d_gene: NA
abundance: NA
CDR3nt: TGTGCCAGCAGTTTGGTAGGGCGCACAGATCCGCAGTATTTT
CDR3aa: CASSLVGRTDPQYF

v_gene: TRBV6-5
j_gene: TRBJ2-2
d_gene: NA
abundance: NA
CDR3nt: TGTGCCAGCAGTTACTTTGGGGGCGAGTCCGGGGAGCTGTTTTTT
CDR3aa: CASSYFGGESGELFF

v_gene: TRBV5-6
j_gene: TRBJ2-7
d_gene: TRBD2
abundance: NA
CDR3nt: TGTGCCAGCAGCTCCCCGTTGACTAGCGGCACCTACGAGCAGTACTTC
CDR3aa: CASSSPLTSGTYEQYF

v_gene: TRBV4-3
j_gene: TRBJ1-1
d_gene: NA
abundance: NA
CDR3nt: TGCGCCAGCAGCCAAGACCGGGGGGGGGCTGAAGCTTTCTTT
CDR3aa: CASSQDRGGAEAFF

v_gene: TRBV4-1
j_gene: TRBJ1-4
d_gene: NA
abundance: many
CDR3nt: TGCGCCAGCAGCCACGTTCAGGGTGGACTGTTTTTT
CDR3aa: CASSHVQGGLFF

v_gene: TRBV4-1
j_gene: TRBJ2-3
d_gene: NA
abundance: few
CDR3nt: TGCGCCAGCAGCCAAGGCGCGGCCTTGCGGGCAGATACGCAGTATTTT
CDR3aa: CASSQGAALRADTQYF

v_gene: TRBV3-1
j_gene: TRBJ2-7
d_gene: NA
abundance: NA
CDR3nt: TGTGCCAGCAGCCATCGCCGGGGACCTCTTCACGAGCAGTACTTC
CDR3aa: CASSHRRGPLHEQYF

v_gene: TRBV6-6
j_gene: TRBJ1-5
d_gene: TRBD1
abundance: many
CDR3nt: TGTGCCAGCATCCAGGACAGGAGCCCTAATCAGCCCCAGCATTTT
CDR3aa: CASIQDRSPNQPQHF

v_gene: TRBV14
j_gene: TRBJ1-1
d_gene: NA
abundance: NA
CDR3nt: TGTGCCAGCAGCCAAGTGAAACAGAACACTGAAGCTTTCTTT
CDR3aa: CASSQVKQNTEAFF

v_gene: TRBV30
j_gene: TRBJ2-1
d_gene: TRBD2
abundance: NA
CDR3nt: TGTGCCTGGAGCGGGACTAGATGGGATGAGCAGTTCTTC
CDR3aa: CAWSGTRWDEQFF

v_gene: TRBV7-6
j_gene: TRBJ2-7
d_gene: NA
abundance: once
CDR3nt: TGTGCCAGCAGCCCACTCCGGGACTCCCGCAACGAGCAGTACTTC
CDR3aa: CASSPLRDSRNEQYF

v_gene: TRBV11-2
j_gene: TRBJ2-5
d_gene: NA
abundance: NA
CDR3nt: TGTGCCAGCAGCTTAGATCCTGGCATGGGGATGGCCCAGTACTTC
CDR3aa: CASSLDPGMGMAQYF

v_gene: TRBV28
j_gene: TRBJ1-1
d_gene: TRBD1
abundance: few
CDR3nt: TGTGCCAGCAGTCCCCGGGACAGGGCAGCGGAACTCGCTGAAGCTTTCTTT
CDR3aa: CASSPRDRAAELAEAFF

v_gene: TRBV4-1
j_gene: TRBJ1-1
d_gene: TRBD1
abundance: NA
CDR3nt: TGCGCCAGCAGCCAAGAGGACAGGCCGAACACTGAAGCTTTCTTT
CDR3aa: CASSQEDRPNTEAFF